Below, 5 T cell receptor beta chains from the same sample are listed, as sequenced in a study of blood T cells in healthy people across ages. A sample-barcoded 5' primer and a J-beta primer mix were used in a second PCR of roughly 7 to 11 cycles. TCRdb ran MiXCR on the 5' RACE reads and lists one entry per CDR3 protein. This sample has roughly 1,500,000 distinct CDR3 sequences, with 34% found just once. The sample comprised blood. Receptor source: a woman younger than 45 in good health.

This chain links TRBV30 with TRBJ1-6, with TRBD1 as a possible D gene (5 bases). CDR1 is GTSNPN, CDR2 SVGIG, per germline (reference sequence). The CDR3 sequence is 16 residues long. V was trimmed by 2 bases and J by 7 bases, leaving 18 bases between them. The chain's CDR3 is CAWSYGGTVVNSPLHF. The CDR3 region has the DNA TGTGCCTGGAGTTACGGGGGGACCGTGGTGAATTCACCCCTCCACTTT. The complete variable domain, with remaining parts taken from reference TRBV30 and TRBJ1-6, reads SQTIHQWPATLVQPVGSPLSLECTVEGTSNPNLYWYRQAAGRGLQLLFYSVGIGQISSEVPQNLSASRPQDRQFILSSKKLLLSDSGFYLCAWSYGGTVVNSPLHFGNGTRLTVT.

The DNA for the CDR3 is TGCAGTGCTAGAGTCTCGGCGGGTGGCTACACCTTC. It is translated as CSARVSAGGYTF. The chain has TRBV20-1 and TRBJ1-2, with D uncertain. This CDR3 region has 12 residues. V was shortened by 1 base and J by 7 bases, with 10 bases between the two germline ends. Germline CDR1 DFQATT, CDR2 SNEGSKA (reference sequence).

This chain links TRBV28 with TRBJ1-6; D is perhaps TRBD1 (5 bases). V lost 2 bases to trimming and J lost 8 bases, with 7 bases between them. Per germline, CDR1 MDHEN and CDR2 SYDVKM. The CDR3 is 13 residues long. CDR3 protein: CASSLGGDSPLHF. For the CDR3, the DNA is TGTGCCAGCAGTTTAGGAGGGGATTCACCCCTCCACTTT.

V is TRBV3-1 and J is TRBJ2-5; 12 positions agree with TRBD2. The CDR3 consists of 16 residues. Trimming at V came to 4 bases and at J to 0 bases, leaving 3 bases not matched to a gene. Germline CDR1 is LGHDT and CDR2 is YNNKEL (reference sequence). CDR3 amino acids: CASSLRLAGDQETQYF. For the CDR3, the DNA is TGTGCCAGCAGCCTCAGACTAGCGGGGGACCAAGAGACCCAGTACTTC.

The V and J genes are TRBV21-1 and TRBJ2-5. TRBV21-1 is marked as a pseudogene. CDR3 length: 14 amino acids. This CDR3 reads CASSTRPLGETQYF. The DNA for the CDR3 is TGTGCCAGCAGCACGAGGCCTTTGGGCGAGACCCAGTACTTC.